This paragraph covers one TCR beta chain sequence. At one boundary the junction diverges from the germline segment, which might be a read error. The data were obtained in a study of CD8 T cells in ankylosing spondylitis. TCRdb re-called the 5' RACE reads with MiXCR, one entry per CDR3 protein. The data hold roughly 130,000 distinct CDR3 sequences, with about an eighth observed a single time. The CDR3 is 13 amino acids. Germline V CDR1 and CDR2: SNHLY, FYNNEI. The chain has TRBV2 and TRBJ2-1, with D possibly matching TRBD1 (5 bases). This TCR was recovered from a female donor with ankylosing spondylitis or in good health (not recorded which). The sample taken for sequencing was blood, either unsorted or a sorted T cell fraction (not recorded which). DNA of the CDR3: TGTGACAGCAAGGGGTTTGAAAGCAATGAGCAGTTCTTC. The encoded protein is CDSKGFESNEQFF. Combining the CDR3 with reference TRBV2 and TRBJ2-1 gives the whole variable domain EPEVTQTPSHQVTQMGQEVILRCVPISNHLYFYWYRQILGQKVEFLVSFYNNEISEKSEIFDDQFSVERPDGSNFTLKIRSTKLEDSAMYFCDSKGFESNEQFFGPGTRLTVL.